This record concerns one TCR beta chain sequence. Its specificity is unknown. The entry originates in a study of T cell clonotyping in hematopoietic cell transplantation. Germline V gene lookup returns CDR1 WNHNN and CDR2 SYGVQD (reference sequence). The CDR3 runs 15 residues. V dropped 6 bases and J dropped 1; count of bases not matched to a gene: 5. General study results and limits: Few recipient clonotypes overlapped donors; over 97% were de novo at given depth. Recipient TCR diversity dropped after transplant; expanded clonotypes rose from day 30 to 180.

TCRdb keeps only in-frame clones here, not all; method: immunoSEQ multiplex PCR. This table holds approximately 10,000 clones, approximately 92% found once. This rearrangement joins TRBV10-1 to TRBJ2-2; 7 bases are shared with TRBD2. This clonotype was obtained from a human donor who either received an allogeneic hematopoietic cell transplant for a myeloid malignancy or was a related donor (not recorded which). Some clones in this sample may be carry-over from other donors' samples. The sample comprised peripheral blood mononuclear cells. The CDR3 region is CASRSGAGNTGELFF. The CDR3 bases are TGCGCCAGCAGAAGCGGGGCAGGGAACACCGGGGAGCTGTTTTTT.